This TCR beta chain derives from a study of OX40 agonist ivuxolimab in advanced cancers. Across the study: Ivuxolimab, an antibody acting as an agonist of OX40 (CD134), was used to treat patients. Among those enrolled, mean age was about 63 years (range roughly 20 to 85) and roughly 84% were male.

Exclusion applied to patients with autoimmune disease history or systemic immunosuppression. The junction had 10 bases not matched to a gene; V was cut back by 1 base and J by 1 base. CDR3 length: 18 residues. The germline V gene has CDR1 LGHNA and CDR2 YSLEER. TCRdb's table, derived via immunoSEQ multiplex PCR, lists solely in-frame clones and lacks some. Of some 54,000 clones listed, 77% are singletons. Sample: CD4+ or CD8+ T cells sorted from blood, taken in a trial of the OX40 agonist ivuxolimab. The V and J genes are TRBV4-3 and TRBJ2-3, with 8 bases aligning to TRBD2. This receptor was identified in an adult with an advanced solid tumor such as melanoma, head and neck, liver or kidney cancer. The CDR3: CASSQAFSGDAGTDTQYF. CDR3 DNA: TGCGCCAGCAGCCAAGCTTTTAGCGGGGACGCGGGCACAGATACGCAGTATTTT.